Listed here is a single TCR beta chain. Its antigen has not been determined. Per-base qualities were not stored, and no clone one base away is much larger. CDR1 and CDR2 (LGHNA, YSLEER) derive from the germline V gene. The trim is 1 base for V and 8 bases for J, with a gap of 24 bases between the germline ends. The CDR3 measures 19 amino acids from cysteine to phenylalanine. The retained sequence is limited to the CDR3, 57 bases, with the frame set at the first base. These data come from a study of OX40 agonist ivuxolimab in advanced cancers. General notes on the study: Ivuxolimab was a fully human IgG2 agonistic monoclonal antibody targeting the costimulatory receptor OX40 (CD134). Of the roughly 51 dose-escalation patients, hepatocellular carcinoma was present in about 20, melanoma in some 15, renal cell carcinoma in 9 and head and neck cancer in 9. The paper covers the monotherapy dose-escalation part of the phase I ivuxolimab trial, which included N of about 50 patients. Peripheral TCRbeta sequencing aimed to test whether ivuxolimab altered TCR sequence diversity and caused clonal T-cell expansion. Patients were allowed to have had prior anti-PD-1, anti-PD-L1 or anti-CTLA-4 therapy, and around 40% of the dose-escalation patients had previously received checkpoint inhibitors. Intravenous ivuxolimab was administered to patients every 2 weeks at six dose levels: 0.01, 0.1, 0.3, 1.5, 3 and 10 mg/kg. Partial responses occurred in three dose-escalation patients, of whom one had hepatocellular carcinoma and two had cutaneous melanoma. The dose-escalation cohort was over 70% male with a mean age of approximately 60 years, ranging from roughly 23 to 90.

Patients with a history of autoimmune disease or receiving systemic immunosuppression were excluded from the trial. Peripheral blood for TCR sequencing was drawn from every dose cohort at baseline, at cycle 4 day 1 and at cycle 7 day 1. Samples were obtained from an open-label, multicenter, first-in-human phase I dose-escalation trial of ivuxolimab. The trial enrolled adults with locally advanced or metastatic head and neck squamous cell, hepatocellular, melanoma or renal cell carcinoma. CD4+ and CD8+ T cells were sorted separately from peripheral blood before TCR sequencing. To sequence the TCRbeta CDR3 region, genomic DNA was isolated from the sorted cells. TCRbeta CDR3 regions were sequenced using the immunoSEQ Assay. What TCRdb holds here is the immuneACCESS table cut down to in-frame rearrangements. Part of the clones is not present; checked against another copy, under half of the missing clones reflect an unresolved V gene, and the others are unexplained. This sample gives tens of thousands of clones in total; 70% to 90% of them show up just once. Around 0.5% of the sample comes from the top ten.

On the study overall, not on this receptor specifically: Low levels of normalized T-cell clonal expansion were also shown by some nonresponding patients. At doses of 0.1 to 3.0 mg/kg, clonal expansion of both CD4+ and CD8+ T cells in blood was seen between baseline and week 6. After ivuxolimab, expanded clones were on average more numerous among CD8+ T cells than among CD4+ T cells. Antigen specificity was not determined for the clonally expanded peripheral T cells. In the 0.1-3.0 mg/kg groups, partial responders were among the patients with the lowest normalized peripheral clonal expansion, particularly in CD8+ T cells.

The receptor was isolated from an adult with an advanced solid tumor such as melanoma, head and neck, liver or kidney cancer. This sequence uses TRBV4-3 and TRBJ1-6; tentative D gene TRBD1, with 5 bases matching. Here the sequenced sample was CD4+ or CD8+ T cells sorted from blood, taken in a trial of the OX40 agonist ivuxolimab. The CDR3 reads as follows: CASSQVRDRPRDGDSPLHF. The DNA sequence is as follows: TGCGCCAGCAGCCAAGTTAGGGACCGACCAAGGGATGGTGATTCACCCCTCCACTTT.